The rows below give T cell receptor beta chains drawn from one sample of a study of patients and donors after allogeneic stem cell transplantation. TCRdb recomputed calls from the RT-PCR reads with MiXCR, one row per CDR3 protein. The sample has about 160,000 distinct CDR3 sequences; 20% to 25% are singletons. The sequenced sample was blood, either unsorted or a sorted T cell fraction (not recorded which). Source of these receptors: a human donor who was either an allogeneic HSCT recipient or a stem cell or donor lymphocyte infusion donor (not recorded which). It is not recorded whose cells these are; they may come from a transplant donor. CDR3s include the opening cysteine and the closing phenylalanine or tryptophan.

j_gene,v_gene,CDR3aa
TRBJ1-5,TRBV30,CAGTQRDTNQPQHF
TRBJ2-5,TRBV5-1,CASSPNQETQYF
TRBJ2-1,TRBV7-9,CASSLPNNEQFF
TRBJ1-4,TRBV19,CASNRGRIREKLFF
TRBJ2-7,TRBV6-5,CASSSFETGQEQYF
TRBJ1-2,TRBV4-3,CASSQRDNRYGYTF
TRBJ1-1,TRBV5-1,CASRRMNTEAFF
TRBJ1-2,TRBV20-1,CSAPRTGSNYGYTF
TRBJ1-6,TRBV29-1,CSVQGANSPLHF
TRBJ2-7,TRBV20-1,CSAIDSLYEQYF
TRBJ1-2,TRBV20-1,CSARTGLGDGYTF
TRBJ1-5,TRBV30,CAWGSNSNQPQHF
TRBJ1-1,TRBV15,CATSNRDRGRVTEAFF
TRBJ2-2,TRBV27,CASSLGGRAGELFF
TRBJ2-4,TRBV5-1,CASSLDNLRGFAKNIQYF
TRBJ2-2,TRBV5-6,CASSVPGTGELFF
TRBJ2-2,TRBV15,CATSRDRLATNTGELFF
TRBJ1-2,TRBV6-5,CASSRQGAYGYTF
TRBJ2-3,TRBV29-1,CSLETGDRWADTQYF
TRBJ2-1,TRBV5-1,CASSWKLADLYNEQFF
TRBJ2-5,TRBV5-5,CASSTKRGETQETQYF
TRBJ2-1,TRBV5-1,CASSSGTSGSLGNEQFF
TRBJ2-2,TRBV12-3/TRBV12-4,CASSLSGLNTGELFF
TRBJ1-5,TRBV7-2,CASSLEGAGYFQPQHF
TRBJ2-3,TRBV6-5,CASSYSGRRDTQYF
TRBJ2-1,TRBV20-1,CSASKASGGYYNEQFF
TRBJ2-3,TRBV25-1,CASSESGYPPDTQYF
TRBJ1-5,TRBV19,CASSIDGQYSNQPQHF
TRBJ1-1,TRBV6-5,CASSYRQGATEAFF
TRBJ1-1,TRBV20-1,CSAGWWNTEAFF
TRBJ1-1,TRBV2,CASSFEGPNTEAFF
TRBJ1-1,TRBV3-1,CASSQAGTGGLNTEAFF
TRBJ2-1,TRBV29-1,CSSNRGGSYNEQFF
TRBJ1-3,TRBV7-2,CASSLGPRGSGNTIYF
TRBJ1-4,TRBV4-1,CASREARQLVLTNEKLFF
TRBJ1-3,TRBV12-3/TRBV12-4,CASNQGISGNTIYF
TRBJ1-1,TRBV7-8,CASSLGVAEAFF
TRBJ1-2,TRBV14,CASSQFRTDYGYTF
TRBJ1-4,TRBV5-1,CASSLGGQGLMTELFF
TRBJ1-1,TRBV20-1,CSASGQSGTEAFF
TRBJ2-7,TRBV12-3/TRBV12-4,CASSPDNGGYEQYF
TRBJ1-1,TRBV20-1,CRGVGPAPDTEAFF
TRBJ1-5,TRBV25-1,CASSETSYWQPQHF
TRBJ1-1,TRBV12-3/TRBV12-4,CASRAGQGLGNTEAFF
TRBJ2-2,TRBV20-1,CSARDGPGELFF
TRBJ1-2,TRBV5-1,CASSLRASYGYTF
TRBJ2-1,TRBV12-3/TRBV12-4,CASSLVGGNNEQFF
TRBJ2-1,TRBV12-3/TRBV12-4,CASSFRQGLGIEQFF
TRBJ2-7,TRBV18,CASSPGFSGSIYEQYF
TRBJ1-5,TRBV5-1,CASSATGREQPQHF
TRBJ2-3,TRBV4-3,CASSQGDYVPDTQYF
TRBJ1-1,TRBV5-1,CATSVSMDTEAFF
TRBJ2-7,TRBV5-8,CASIPPQTYEQYF
TRBJ2-5,TRBV7-2,CASSFFRQETQYF
TRBJ2-1,TRBV9,CASSVGGGNEQFF
TRBJ2-5,TRBV7-9,CASSLGHWTQYF
TRBJ1-2,TRBV20-1,CSATKTGVGYGYTF
TRBJ2-7,TRBV6-2/TRBV6-3,CASSRLAPTYEQYF